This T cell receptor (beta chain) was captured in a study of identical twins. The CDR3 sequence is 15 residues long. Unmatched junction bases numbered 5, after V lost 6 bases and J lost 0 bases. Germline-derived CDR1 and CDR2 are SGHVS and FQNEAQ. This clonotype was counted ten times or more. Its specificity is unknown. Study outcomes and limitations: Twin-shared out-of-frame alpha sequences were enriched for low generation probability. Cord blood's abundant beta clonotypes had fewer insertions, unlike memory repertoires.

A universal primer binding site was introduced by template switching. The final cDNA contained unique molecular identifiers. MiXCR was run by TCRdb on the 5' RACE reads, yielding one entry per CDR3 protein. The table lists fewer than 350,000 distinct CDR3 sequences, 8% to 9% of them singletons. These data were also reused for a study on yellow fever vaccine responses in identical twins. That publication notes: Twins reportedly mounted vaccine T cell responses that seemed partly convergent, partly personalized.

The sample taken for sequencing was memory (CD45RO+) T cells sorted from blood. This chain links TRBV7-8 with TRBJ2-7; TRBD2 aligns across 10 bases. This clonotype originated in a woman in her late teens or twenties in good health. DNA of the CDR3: TGTGCCAGCAGTTATACTAGCGGGGTCTCCTACGAGCAGTACTTC. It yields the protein CASSYTSGVSYEQYF.